These 10 T cell receptor beta chains originate from one sample sequenced in a study of vaccination and CD4 T cells after COVID-19 (dated by TCRdb to between 2021 and 2023). Antigens of these TCRs are unknown. Per the publication, the treatment or condition label means: approximately 9-day PBMC culture with coronavirus spike peptide pools or control peptides (ViraFEST assay). Library creation used PCR. The run used an Illumina iSeq 100. At the Johns Hopkins FTIC core, DNA from the cultured CD4+ T cells underwent TCR sequencing with the Oncomine TCR Beta short-read assay. TCRdb passed the public sequencing reads through fastp at Q25 and MiXCR, retaining productive beta sequences. Every entry covers one CDR3 protein and lists the most common genes and DNA from its rows. This sample lists 7,100 or so distinct CDR3 sequences; just under 75% were detected once. The ten biggest clones cover more than 14% of the sample.

Sequenced material: CD4+ T cells from blood, cultured in vitro. These receptors came from a human donor who had recovered from COVID-19.

This chain links TRBV19 with TRBJ1-5, with a tentative D call TRBD1 (5 bases). The CDR3 has 16 amino acids. Germline values: CDR1 LNHDA, CDR2 SQIVND (reference sequence). V lost 1 base to trimming and J lost 5 bases, with 15 bases between them. The CDR3 loop reads CASSIVRGRRDQPQHF. The CDR3 bases are TGTGCCAGTAGTATAGTTCGGGGACGAAGGGATCAGCCCCAGCATTTT.

The V and J genes are TRBV6-2 or TRBV6-3 and TRBJ2-1; 7 bases map to TRBD1. The germline V gene has CDR1 MNHEY and CDR2 SVGEGT. The CDR3 sequence is 16 residues long. V was pared by 5 bases and J by 2 bases, with 9 bases of the junction left unmatched. The CDR3 region has the DNA TGTGCCAGCAGTAGACAGGGCGGCCGAACCTACAATGAGCAGTTCTTC. Its translation: CASSRQGGRTYNEQFF.

This clonotype was recorded a few times. The chain is built from TRBV28 and TRBJ2-3, with D uncertain. Germline V lookup: CDR1 MDHEN, CDR2 SYDVKM. V lost 2 bases and J 5 bases, leaving 2 bases between the germline ends. CDR3 length equals 11 residues. The CDR3 bases are TGTGCCAGCAGTTTAGGAGATACGCAGTATTTT. Its translation: CASSLGDTQYF.

The rearrangement uses TRBV12-3 or TRBV12-4 and TRBJ1-5; perhaps TRBD1 as D (5 bases). The germline V and J ends were trimmed by 5 bases and 5 bases, with 13 bases remaining between them. CDR3 length: 14 residues. Written as DNA, the CDR3 is TGTGCCAGCAGTCCCTACGGGGGGGATCAGCCCCAGCATTTT. It is translated as CASSPYGGDQPQHF.

The rearrangement uses TRBV6-1 and TRBJ1-5; D ambiguous. CDR3 size: 13 residues. The V gene's germline CDR1 is MNHNS and CDR2 SASEGT. V was cut by 11 bases and J by 5 bases, with 16 bases left in between. Here the CDR3 reads CAVGDPVDQPQHF. Written as DNA, the CDR3 is TGTGCCGTCGGGGATCCCGTCGATCAGCCCCAGCATTTT.

The chain links TRBV6-5 to TRBJ2-7, with 13 bases that match TRBD2. Germline V lookup: CDR1 MNHEY, CDR2 SVGAGI. Germline trimming cut 4 bases from V and 5 bases from J; bases unmatched to any gene: 2. The CDR3 is 14 residues long. CDR3 coding DNA: TGTGCCAGCAGTTTAGGACTAGCGGGAGACGAGCAGTACTTC. Encoded protein: CASSLGLAGDEQYF.

V usage is TRBV6-2 or TRBV6-3 and J usage is TRBJ2-3; D is ambiguous. Trimming removed 0 bases from V and 2 bases from J, with 12 bases in between. The CDR3 covers 16 residues. Germline CDR1 reads MNHEY; CDR2 reads SVGEGT. CDR3 in amino acids: CASSYSSRSATDTQYF. CDR3 coding DNA: TGTGCCAGCAGTTACTCGAGCAGAAGCGCCACAGATACGCAGTATTTT.

The chain links TRBV7-2 to TRBJ2-5; D uncertain. The CDR3 contains 15 residues. CDR1 is SGHTA, CDR2 FQGNSA, per germline. V shed 2 bases and J shed 7 bases, with 17 bases lying between them. CDR3 in amino acids: CASSLSLVGMGTQYF. The CDR3 DNA follows: TGTGCCAGCAGCTTAAGTTTAGTGGGGATGGGGACCCAGTACTTC.

This chain uses TRBV20-1 with TRBJ1-1, with a possible D match to TRBD1 (5 bases). V lost 0 bases, J lost 5 bases, and 16 bases lay in between. Germline CDR1 reads DFQATT; CDR2 reads SNEGSKA (reference sequence). This CDR3 comprises 15 residues. DNA for the CDR3: TGCAGTGCTAGAGATACCCAGGGCCGGGGAACTGAAGCTTTCTTT. Translating gives CSARDTQGRGTEAFF.

The chain recombines TRBV7-9 with TRBJ1-2, with D possibly TRBD1 on 5 matching bases. The length of the CDR3 is 13 residues. Deletions cut 6 bases from V and 6 bases from J, with 14 bases between. CDR1 SEHNR and CDR2 FQNEAQ come from the germline V gene (reference sequence). In DNA, the CDR3 is TGTGCCAGCAGTTTCGGGACCACCGATGGCTACACCTTC. Amino acid sequence: CASSFGTTDGYTF.